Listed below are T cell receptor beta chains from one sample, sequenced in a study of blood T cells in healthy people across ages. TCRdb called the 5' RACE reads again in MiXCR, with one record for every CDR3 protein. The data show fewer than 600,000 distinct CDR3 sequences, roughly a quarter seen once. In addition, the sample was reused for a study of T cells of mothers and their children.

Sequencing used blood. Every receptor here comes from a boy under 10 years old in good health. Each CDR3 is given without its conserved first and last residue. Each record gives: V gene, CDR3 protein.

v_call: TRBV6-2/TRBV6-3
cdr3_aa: ASSTLAGGGDEQF

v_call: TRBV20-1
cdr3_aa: SAREYTYNEQF

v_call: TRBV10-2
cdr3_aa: ASSVLGGSQETQY

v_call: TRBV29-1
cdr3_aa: SVESGGGGETQY

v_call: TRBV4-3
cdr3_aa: ASSQDFRGRYSKNIQY

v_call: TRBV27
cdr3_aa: ASSRLGRNEQF

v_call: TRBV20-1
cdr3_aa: SATGTRNTEAF

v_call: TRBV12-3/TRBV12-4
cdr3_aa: ASSPPTGQGAEQF

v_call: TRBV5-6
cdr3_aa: ASSLALSADTQY

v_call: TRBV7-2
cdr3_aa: ASSPLASPGPFSYEQY

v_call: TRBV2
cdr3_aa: ASSEMTDGELF

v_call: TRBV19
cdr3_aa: ASSIDLGRVGQSGGELF

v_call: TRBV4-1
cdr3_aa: ASSQLDTPGQGRNIQY

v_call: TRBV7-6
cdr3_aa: ASSFSDQETQY

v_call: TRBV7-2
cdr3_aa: ASSSQRSEQF

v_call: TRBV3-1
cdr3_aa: ASTLDVSNQPQH

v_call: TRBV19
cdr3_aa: ASSIFNEQF

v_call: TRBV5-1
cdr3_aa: ASSLAGAGIGDEQF

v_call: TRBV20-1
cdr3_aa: SASQNEQF

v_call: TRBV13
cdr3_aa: ASSLVSAPNYGYT

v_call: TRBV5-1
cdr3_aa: ASSLAVASGIAKNIQY

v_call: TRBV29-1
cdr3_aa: SVEGLSGRANEQY

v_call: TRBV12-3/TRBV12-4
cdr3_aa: ASSQTSGRYEQY

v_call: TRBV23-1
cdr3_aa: ASNSPYEKLF

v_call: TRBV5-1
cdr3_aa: ASSDLTGRFYEQY

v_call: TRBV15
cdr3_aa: ATSRVEGLTEAF

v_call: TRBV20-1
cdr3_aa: SARPSGGRTLNVGQF

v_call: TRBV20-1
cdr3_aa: SAMRGPGELF

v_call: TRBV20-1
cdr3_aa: SASGRVEEKLF